The rows below give T cell receptor beta chains drawn from one sample of a study of OX40 agonist ivuxolimab in advanced cancers. TCRdb's table, derived via immunoSEQ multiplex PCR, lists solely in-frame clones and lacks some. The repertoire consists of about 86,000 clones, with roughly nine tenths occurring once and the leading ten covering less than 0.2%. Sample: CD4+ or CD8+ T cells sorted from blood, taken in a trial of the OX40 agonist ivuxolimab. All receptors derive from an adult with an advanced solid tumor such as melanoma, head and neck, liver or kidney cancer. Each CDR3 is given with its conserved first and last residue. A D gene is named only where the DNA matches it firmly. Only some rows state a clone size, as once, few, many or a class for expanded clones.

>-|TRBJ2-3|TRBV19|-
CASSIRDTQYF
TGTGCCAGTAGTATAAGGGATACGCAGTATTTT
>-|TRBJ2-2|TRBV29-1|TRBD1
CSVGSGTDLTGELFF
TGCAGCGTTGGGTCCGGGACAGACCTCACCGGGGAGCTGTTTTTT
>-|TRBJ2-7|TRBV29-1|TRBD2
CSATGGAYEQYF
TGCAGCGCCACGGGGGGAGCCTACGAGCAGTACTTC
>-|TRBJ2-2|TRBV9|-
CASSPRTENTGELFF
TGTGCCAGCAGCCCCCGGACAGAGAACACCGGGGAGCTGTTTTTT
>-|TRBJ2-1|TRBV18|-
CASSPGGIEQFF
TGTGCCAGCTCACCAGGGGGGATTGAGCAGTTCTTC
>-|TRBJ2-7|TRBV10-3|TRBD2
CAIRDPGREGSYEQYF
TGTGCCATCAGGGACCCAGGGCGGGAGGGCTCCTACGAGCAGTACTTC
>-|TRBJ2-5|TRBV5-5|TRBD1
CASTTDRAGETQYF
TGTGCCAGCACCACCGACAGGGCAGGAGAGACCCAGTACTTC
>-|TRBJ2-1|TRBV18|-
CASSPPLERGEQFF
TGTGCCAGCTCACCACCGTTGGAACGGGGTGAGCAGTTCTTC
>-|TRBJ1-5|TRBV5-6|-
CASSAGGANQPQHF
TGTGCCAGCAGCGCGGGGGGGGCCAATCAGCCCCAGCATTTT
>few|TRBJ2-3|TRBV27|-
CASSLSGGWSTDTQYF
TGTGCCAGCAGTTTATCCGGAGGGTGGAGCACAGATACGCAGTATTTT
>-|TRBJ1-2|TRBV6-1|-
CASSVGGTTNYGYTF
TGTGCCAGCAGTGTGGGGGGGACAACTAACTATGGCTACACCTTC
>-|TRBJ1-1|TRBV30|-
CARKKQINTEAFF
TGTGCCCGGAAAAAACAGATTAACACTGAAGCTTTCTTT
>-|TRBJ2-1|TRBV5-1|-
CASSLLGQSSYNEQFF
TGCGCCAGCAGCTTGCTCGGCCAAAGCTCCTACAATGAGCAGTTCTTC
>-|TRBJ1-1|TRBV5-1|-
CASSLAPGNTEAFF
TGCGCCAGCAGCTTGGCCCCCGGGAACACTGAAGCTTTCTTT
>-|TRBJ1-2|TRBV19|-
CASSYAMGYTF
TGTGCCAGTAGTTATGCGATGGGCTACACCTTC
>-|TRBJ1-4|TRBV5-4|-
CASSPDTATNEKLFF
TGTGCCAGCAGCCCTGACACTGCAACTAATGAAAAACTGTTTTTT
>-|TRBJ2-5|TRBV6-5|-
CASRVASPETQYF
TGTGCCAGCAGAGTAGCTAGCCCAGAGACCCAGTACTTC
>-|TRBJ1-2|TRBV28|-
CAIRDGRSYGYTF
TGTGCCATACGAGACGGACGGAGCTATGGCTACACCTTC
>-|TRBJ2-1|TRBV6-5|-
CASRPTGISYNEQFF
TGTGCCAGCAGACCGACCGGCATCTCCTACAATGAGCAGTTCTTC
>-|TRBJ2-2|TRBV6-1|-
CASRYPAGELFF
TGTGCCAGCAGGTACCCCGCCGGGGAGCTGTTTTTT
>-|TRBJ2-3|TRBV29-1|-
CSVESRGRADTQYF
TGCAGCGTTGAGAGCAGGGGCAGGGCAGATACGCAGTATTTT
>-|TRBJ2-6|TRBV18|-
CASSPPGSVSGANVLTF
TGTGCCAGCTCACCACCGGGGTCGGTGTCTGGGGCCAACGTCCTGACTTTC
>-|TRBJ1-5|TRBV5-1|-
CASSLDGGGNQPQHF
TGCGCCAGCAGCTTGGATGGTGGCGGGAATCAGCCCCAGCATTTT
>-|TRBJ1-3|TRBV4-3|-
CASSLQIDISGNTIYF
TGCGCCAGCAGCCTCCAAATTGACATCTCTGGAAACACCATATATTTT
>-|TRBJ2-7|TRBV6-5|-
CASSNPGRPHEQYF
TGTGCCAGCAGTAATCCGGGACGTCCCCACGAGCAGTACTTC
>-|TRBJ2-1|TRBV27|-
CASTPQPLSSSYNEQFF
TGTGCCAGCACCCCCCAGCCGCTTAGTAGCTCCTACAATGAGCAGTTCTTC
>-|TRBJ2-6|TRBV4-3|TRBD1
CASTHAILTGGSGANVLTF
TGCGCCAGCACCCACGCAATATTAACAGGGGGCTCTGGGGCCAACGTCCTGACTTTC
>once|TRBJ2-7|TRBV28|TRBD1
CASSNRGSLLEQYF
TGTGCCAGCAGCAACAGGGGGTCCCTCCTCGAGCAGTACTTC
>-|TRBJ1-1|TRBV29-1|-
CSPGRGLSNTEAFF
TGCAGCCCCGGTAGAGGGCTTTCAAATACTGAAGCTTTCTTT
>-|TRBJ2-7|TRBV6-5|TRBD1
CASSYGTAGTYEQYF
TGTGCCAGCAGCTACGGGACAGCCGGAACCTACGAGCAGTACTTC
>-|TRBJ2-1|TRBV6-6|-
CATRLYNEQFF
TGTGCCACCCGCCTCTACAATGAGCAGTTCTTC
>-|TRBJ1-1|TRBV7-2|-
CASSFNREAEAFF
TGTGCCAGCAGCTTCAACAGGGAGGCTGAAGCTTTCTTT
>-|TRBJ2-7|TRBV27|-
CASRQTGPAYEQYF
TGTGCCAGCAGACAAACCGGTCCCGCCTACGAGCAGTACTTC
>-|TRBJ2-5|TRBV7-9|TRBD1
CASSLATGGRETQYF
TGTGCCAGCAGCTTAGCAACAGGGGGCAGGGAGACCCAGTACTTC
>-|TRBJ1-3|TRBV5-6|-
CASSLLGRGGSGNTIYF
TGTGCCAGCAGCTTGCTAGGTCGCGGGGGGTCTGGAAACACCATATATTTT
>-|TRBJ1-2|TRBV10-3|-
CAISDSYGYTF
TGTGCCATCAGTGACAGCTATGGCTACACCTTC
>-|TRBJ2-7|TRBV5-6|TRBD1
CASSLGQGSYEQYF
TGTGCCAGCAGCTTGGGACAGGGATCCTACGAGCAGTACTTC
>-|TRBJ1-4|TRBV5-1|TRBD1
CASSLEGATNEKLFF
TGCGCCAGCAGCTTGGAGGGGGCGACTAATGAAAAACTGTTTTTT
>-|TRBJ1-3|TRBV11-2|TRBD1
CASSLRPRQGSGNTIYF
TGTGCCAGCAGCTTACGCCCCCGACAGGGCTCTGGAAACACCATATATTTT
>-|TRBJ2-3|TRBV18|TRBD1
CASSQDRVHTDTQYF
TGTGCCAGCTCACAGGACAGGGTTCACACAGATACGCAGTATTTT
>-|TRBJ2-3|TRBV5-5|TRBD1
CASSLDGGRGSDTQYF
TGTGCCAGCAGCTTGGATGGGGGCAGGGGGTCAGATACGCAGTATTTT
>-|TRBJ2-5|TRBV5-1|TRBD2
CASSPVVAGAETQYF
TGCGCCAGCAGCCCCGTGGTAGCGGGGGCAGAGACCCAGTACTTC
>-|TRBJ2-2|TRBV5-1|-
CASSMFGATGELFF
TGCGCCAGCAGCATGTTTGGGGCCACCGGGGAGCTGTTTTTT
>-|TRBJ1-2|TRBV5-5|-
CASSLVQDVFNYGYTF
TGTGCCAGCAGCTTGGTGCAGGACGTATTTAACTATGGCTACACCTTC
>few|TRBJ2-1|TRBV6-1|-
CASSEIRPPAGEQFF
TGTGCCAGCAGTGAAATCCGGCCCCCCGCGGGTGAGCAGTTCTTC
>-|TRBJ2-7|TRBV20-1|-
CSGEWSYEQYF
TGCAGTGGGGAGTGGTCCTACGAGCAGTACTTC
>few|TRBJ1-5|TRBV19|TRBD1
CASSIRTGGHQPQHF
TGTGCCAGTAGTATACGGACAGGGGGGCATCAGCCCCAGCATTTT
>-|TRBJ2-7|TRBV15|-
CATSRSTVYEQYF
TGTGCCACCAGCAGATCGACGGTTTACGAGCAGTACTTC
>once|TRBJ2-1|TRBV9|TRBD1
CASSGGQGVGYNEQFF
TGTGCCAGCAGCGGGGGACAGGGAGTAGGCTACAATGAGCAGTTCTTC
>few|TRBJ2-3|TRBV4-3|TRBD2
CASSGSGWDTDTQYF
TGCGCCAGCAGTGGTAGCGGGTGGGACACAGATACGCAGTATTTT
>-|TRBJ1-6|TRBV6-5|-
CASSLIDSRNNSPLHF
TGTGCCAGCAGTTTAATCGACAGTCGGAATAATTCACCCCTCCACTTT
>-|TRBJ2-3|TRBV11-3|-
CASSRGAESTDTQYF
TGTGCCAGCAGCCGAGGGGCAGAAAGCACAGATACGCAGTATTTT
>few|TRBJ2-7|TRBV5-6|-
CASSFGPSLSYEQYF
TGTGCCAGCAGCTTCGGGCCGTCGTTATCCTACGAGCAGTACTTC
>-|TRBJ2-2|TRBV7-9|TRBD2
CASAGGPGELFF
TGTGCCAGCGCGGGAGGGCCCGGGGAGCTGTTTTTT
>-|TRBJ1-2|TRBV19|-
CASSNSRKYGYTF
TGTGCCAGTAGTAACTCCAGAAAATATGGCTACACCTTC
>-|TRBJ2-7|TRBV11-2|-
CASSLSSEQYF
TGTGCCAGCAGCCTCAGTTCCGAGCAGTACTTC
>once|TRBJ1-4|TRBV28|-
CASRGRPYRWEKLFF
TGTGCCAGCAGGGGGAGACCCTACCGGTGGGAAAAACTGTTTTTT
>-|TRBJ1-2|TRBV5-1|-
CASSPTQGEYYGYTF
TGCGCCAGCAGCCCTACCCAGGGAGAGTACTATGGCTACACCTTC
>-|TRBJ2-7|TRBV9|TRBD2
CASSVGDIAGTYEQYF
TGTGCCAGCAGCGTAGGGGACATAGCGGGAACCTACGAGCAGTACTTC
>-|TRBJ1-6|TRBV6-5|-
CASSYTAGDYNSPLHF
TGTGCCAGCAGTTACACCGCAGGGGACTATAATTCACCCCTCCACTTT